The 3 T cell receptor beta chains presented below share a single source sample, sequenced in a study of cytomegalovirus exposure and HLA in healthy donors. Use of 60 Vbeta and 13 Jbeta primers characterized the PCR. The repertoire was sequenced with immunoSEQ multiplex PCR; TCRdb's copy has only in-frame clones and lacks some. This repertoire shows approximately 150,000 clones, 70% to 85% found once; its top ten account for 2% to 3%. Sample: PBMCs. All receptors derive from a male donor in good health and CMV-seronegative.

CDR3 in amino acids: CASPPGTGGYEQYF. The CDR3, as DNA: TGTGCCAGCCCCCCCGGGACAGGGGGCTACGAGCAGTACTTC. The chain links TRBV5-6 to TRBJ2-7; 11 bases are shared with TRBD1. Germline V gene data show CDR1 as SGHDT and CDR2 as YYEEEE. V lost 7 bases to trimming and J lost 3 bases; unmatched junction nucleotides: 6. The length of the CDR3 is 14 residues.

The genes are TRBV4-3 and TRBJ2-7, with 8 bases identical to TRBD1. With V trimmed by 4 bases and J by 6 bases, 8 bases remained unmatched. CDR1 is LGHNA, CDR2 YSLEER, per germline. The CDR3 spans 14 residues. This CDR3 is CASSPDRAHGEQYF. Here the CDR3 DNA reads TGCGCCAGCAGCCCGGACAGGGCCCACGGCGAGCAGTACTTC.

The chain has TRBV5-5 and TRBJ1-2; tentative D call: TRBD1 (6 bases). The CDR3 has 16 amino acids. Trimming took off 1 base at V and 8 bases at J, with 21 bases between the two ends. The germline V gene has CDR1 SGHKS and CDR2 YYEKEE (reference sequence). The CDR3 region has the DNA TGTGCCAGCAGCTTGTGGCAACAGGGACATGGGAACGGCTACACCTTC. Translating gives CASSLWQQGHGNGYTF.